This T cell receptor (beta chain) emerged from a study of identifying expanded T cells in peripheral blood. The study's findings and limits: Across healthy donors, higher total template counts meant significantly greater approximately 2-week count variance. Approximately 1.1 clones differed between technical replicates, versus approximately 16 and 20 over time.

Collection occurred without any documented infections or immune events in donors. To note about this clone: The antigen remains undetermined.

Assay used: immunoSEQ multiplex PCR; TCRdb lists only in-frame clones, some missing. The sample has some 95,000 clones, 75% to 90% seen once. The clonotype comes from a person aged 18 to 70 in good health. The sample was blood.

The CDR3 DNA follows: TGTGCCTGGAGCCCCGGGACAGCTTACTATGGCTACACCTTC. Amino acid sequence: CAWSPGTAYYGYTF. The chain combines TRBV30 with TRBJ1-2, with 7 nucleotides matching TRBD1. Trimming removed 3 bases from V and 3 bases from J; junction bases left unmatched: 7. Germline V gene data show CDR1 as GTSNPN and CDR2 as SVGIG (reference sequence). This CDR3 is 14 amino acids long.